What follows are 27 T cell receptor beta chains derived from one specimen sequenced in a study of blood T cell repertoires in COVID-19. The repertoire was sequenced with immunoSEQ multiplex PCR; TCRdb's copy has only in-frame clones and lacks some. This sample has roughly 190,000 clones, with 75% to 90% found just once. The specimen sequenced was PBMCs or T cells enriched from blood (not recorded which). Receptors originate from a woman between 18 and 29 years old who had recovered from COVID-19.

CDR3 DNA sequence: TGTGCCAGCAGCGTAGATCAATCCTACAATGAGCAGTTCTTC. This sequence encodes CASSVDQSYNEQFF. The chain joins TRBV9 to TRBJ2-1; no reliable D call. This CDR3 has 14 amino acids. The germline V and J ends were trimmed by 0 bases and 1 base, with 5 bases remaining between them. Germline V gives CDR1 SGDLS, CDR2 YYNGEE.

The chain is built from TRBV9 and TRBJ2-1, with 7 nucleotides matching TRBD2. The V and J ends lost 7 bases and 7 bases, in that order; junction bases with no gene match: 17. Germline V gene lookup returns CDR1 SGDLS and CDR2 YYNGEE. The CDR3 loop spans 16 amino acids. CDR3 residues: CASSRERWLIENEQFF. The CDR3 nucleotides are TGTGCCAGCTCGCGGGAGAGATGGTTAATCGAGAATGAGCAGTTCTTC.

The gene calls are TRBV4-1 and TRBJ2-7, with 7 bases fitting TRBD2. Germline V gene data show CDR1 as MGHRA and CDR2 as YSYEKL. V was clipped by 1 base and J by 0 bases; unmatched bases: 6. This CDR3 is 16 amino acids long. The CDR3 sequence is CASSQAKRGFSYEQYF. The CDR3 DNA follows: TGCGCCAGCAGCCAAGCAAAGCGGGGTTTCTCCTACGAGCAGTACTTC.

This chain links TRBV5-1 with TRBJ2-1; D remains ambiguous. CDR3 length: 15 residues. Trimming took 0 bases from V and 0 from J, leaving 7 bases between them. Germline CDR1 reads SGHRS; CDR2 reads YFSETQ. The CDR3 spells CASSLVDSSYNEQFF. CDR3 DNA sequence: TGCGCCAGCAGCTTGGTTGATAGCTCCTACAATGAGCAGTTCTTC.

The chain uses TRBV15 and TRBJ2-2; D not resolved. Germline values: CDR1 LNHNV, CDR2 YYDKDF (reference sequence). Between the trimmed V and J ends, which lost 1 base and 3 bases, there was a span of 6 bases. This CDR3 is built from 14 residues. The CDR3 spells CATSRGADTGELFF. As DNA, the CDR3 is TGTGCCACCAGCAGAGGGGCCGACACCGGGGAGCTGTTTTTT. Filled out from reference TRBV15 and TRBJ2-2, the complete variable domain reads DAMVIQNPRYQVTQFGKPVTLSCSQTLNHNVMYWYQQKSSQAPKLLFHYYDKDFNNEADTPDNFQSRRPNTSFCFLDIRSPGLGDTAMYLCATSRGADTGELFFGEGSRLTVL.

This chain links TRBV28 with TRBJ2-3; D remains ambiguous. The CDR3 has 14 residues. Germline V gene sequence: CDR1 MDHEN, CDR2 SYDVKM. V dropped 3 bases and J dropped 2 bases, with 9 bases sitting between them. CDR3 protein: CASSFPGYTDTQYF. CDR3 nucleotide sequence: TGTGCCAGCAGTTTTCCAGGATACACAGATACGCAGTATTTT.

This sequence joins TRBV4-2 and TRBJ1-2; TRBD1 matches at 9 bases. The V and J ends lost 0 bases and 7 bases, in that order; junction bases with no gene match: 9. The CDR3 contains 16 residues. The germline V gene encodes CDR1 LGHNA and CDR2 YNFKEQ. CDR3 sequence (DNA): TGTGCCAGCAGCCAAGATCCGGGACAGGGAGGCTCTGGCTACACCTTC. Its translation is CASSQDPGQGGSGYTF.

CDR3 region: CAISEPGQGYEQYF. CDR3 bases: TGTGCCATCAGCGAACCGGGACAGGGCTACGAGCAGTACTTC. The chain combines TRBV10-3 with TRBJ2-7, with 9 bases aligning to TRBD1. Trimming at V came to 6 bases and at J to 3 bases, leaving 6 bases not matched to a gene. From germline, CDR1 is ENHRY and CDR2 SYGVKD. The CDR3 has 14 amino acids.

The rearrangement uses TRBV6-4 and TRBJ2-1; 10 bases are shared with TRBD1. The V gene end was trimmed by 4 bases and the J gene end by 3 bases; junction bases not matched to a gene: 3. The CDR3 consists of 15 residues. The germline gives CDR1 MRHNA, CDR2 SNTAGT. CDR3 sequence reads: CASSAGTGDYNEQFF. CDR3 nucleotide sequence: TGTGCCAGCAGTGCCGGGACAGGGGACTACAATGAGCAGTTCTTC.

The V gene is TRBV12-3 or TRBV12-4, the J gene TRBJ2-7; TRBD2 might be the D (5 bases). There are 12 residues in the CDR3. V shed 3 bases and J shed 7 bases, with 10 bases lying between them. CDR3 DNA sequence: TGTGCCAGCAGTTTCGGCCCGGGGGAGCAGTACTTC. Its protein product is CASSFGPGEQYF.

The genes are TRBV7-8 and TRBJ2-3, with 7 bases that match TRBD2. With 1 base clipped from V and 4 bases from J, the junction kept 23 bases outside the gene matches. In germline, CDR1 is SGHVS, CDR2 FQNEAQ. The CDR3 is 21 residues long. Written as DNA, the CDR3 is TGTGCCAGCAGCTTAGGTTTCGCGCAGCAAAGCGGGAAGGATCCTCCAGATACGCAGTATTTT. Protein product: CASSLGFAQQSGKDPPDTQYF. Full variable domain (missing parts from reference TRBV7-8 and TRBJ2-3): GAGVSQSPRYKVAKRGQDVALRCDPISGHVSLFWYQQALGQGPEFLTYFQNEAQLDKSGLPSDRFFAERPEGSVSTLKIQRTQQEDSAVYLCASSLGFAQQSGKDPPDTQYFGPGTRLTVL.

The J gene is TRBJ2-2, the V gene TRBV19, with TRBD2 identical over 8 bases. The CDR3 runs to 15 residues. From germline, CDR1 is LNHDA and CDR2 SQIVND (reference sequence). V lost 6 bases and J lost 6; bases outside the gene matches: 9. The CDR3 here is CASRGGGPRPGELFF. CDR3 DNA: TGTGCCAGTAGAGGCGGGGGGCCCAGGCCCGGGGAGCTGTTTTTT.

The rearrangement links TRBV3-1 (or the pseudogene TRBV3-2) to TRBJ2-7; possible D gene TRBD1, 6 bases. CDR1 and CDR2 from the germline V gene are LGHDT and YNNKEL (reference sequence). Trimming removed 4 bases at V and 3 bases at J, with 10 bases between. This CDR3 region has 13 residues. This chain's CDR3 is CASSPRQVYEQYF. CDR3 sequence (DNA): TGTGCCAGCAGCCCCCGACAGGTCTACGAGCAGTACTTC.

V gene TRBV7-3 combines with J gene TRBJ2-1; 8 bases fit TRBD2. Germline CDR1 is SGHTA and CDR2 is FQGTGA. CDR3 length: 15 amino acids. V was clipped by 2 bases and J by 7 bases; unmatched bases: 7. In nucleotides, the CDR3 is TGTGCCAGCAGCTTATCGGGAGGGTTAGTGAATGAGCAGTTCTTC. Protein product: CASSLSGGLVNEQFF.

CDR3 residues: CASSLWDRGEEKLFF. The CDR3, as DNA: TGTGCCAGCAGCTTGTGGGACAGGGGTGAGGAAAAACTGTTTTTT. The rearrangement uses TRBV5-8 and TRBJ1-4; 10 bases are a match to TRBD1. V was pared by 1 base and J by 8 bases, with 5 bases of the junction left unmatched. Germline assignment: CDR1 SGHTS and CDR2 YDEGEE. CDR3 size: 15 residues. The full variable domain, rest sourced from reference TRBV5-8 and TRBJ1-4, is EAGVTQSPTHLIKTRGQQATLRCSPISGHTSVYWYQQALGLGLQFLLWYDEGEERNRGNFPPRFSGRQFPNYSSELNVNALELEDSALYLCASSLWDRGEEKLFFGSGTQLSVL.

This rearrangement joins TRBV2 to TRBJ2-1; TRBD1 might be the D (6 bases). V was shortened by 2 bases and J by 14 bases, with 13 bases between the two germline ends. Germline assignment: CDR1 SNHLY and CDR2 FYNNEI. The CDR3 is 12 residues long. The CDR3 nucleotides are TGTGCCAGCAGTGAACCCCAGGGGTGGGAGTTCTTC. Translated: CASSEPQGWEFF.

The rearrangement uses TRBV4-1 and TRBJ2-3, with 10 bases matching TRBD2. CDR1 is MGHRA and CDR2 is YSYEKL in the germline V gene. The CDR3 extends over 17 amino acids. The ends lost 4 bases at V and 4 bases at J; junction bases unmatched: 11. CDR3 in DNA: TGCGCCAGCAGCCCATGGTGGGGGACTAGCGCGTCAGATACGCAGTATTTT. Protein: CASSPWWGTSASDTQYF.

V is TRBV19 and J is TRBJ1-3; D perhaps matches TRBD1 (5 bases). CDR1 LNHDA and CDR2 SQIVND come from the germline V gene (reference sequence). CDR3 length: 18 residues. Trimming removed 3 bases from V and 7 bases from J, with 25 bases in between. Here the CDR3 reads CASSIGGSHPTFRNTIYF. The DNA of the CDR3 is TGTGCCAGTAGTATTGGGGGGAGCCACCCGACCTTTCGGAACACCATATATTTT.

The rearrangement joins TRBV4-1 to TRBJ2-2; 7 bases are a match to TRBD2. V was clipped by 1 base and J by 4 bases; unmatched bases: 6. The length of the CDR3 is 16 residues. Germline CDR1 is MGHRA and CDR2 is YSYEKL. For the CDR3, the DNA is TGCGCCAGCAGCCAAGGAGGCAAGCGGGGCACCGGGGAGCTGTTTTTT. It yields the protein CASSQGGKRGTGELFF.

This chain connects TRBV27 to TRBJ1-5; 9 bases map to TRBD1. The junction had 6 bases not matched to a gene; V was cut back by 3 bases and J by 0 bases. Germline V lookup: CDR1 MNHEY, CDR2 SMNVEV (reference sequence). This CDR3 has 17 residues. CDR3 sequence reads: CASSLPGTGNSNQPQHF. For the CDR3, the DNA is TGTGCCAGCAGTTTGCCAGGGACAGGGAATAGCAATCAGCCCCAGCATTTT.

The V gene is TRBV28, the J gene TRBJ1-1; D call uncertain. Germline-derived CDR1 and CDR2 are MDHEN and SYDVKM. V was clipped by 6 bases and J by 5 bases, with 10 bases between them. CDR3 size: 12 residues. The CDR3 DNA is TGTGCCAGCAGAACAGCGGGAACTGAAGCTTTCTTT. Translation: CASRTAGTEAFF.

This chain joins TRBV11-2 and TRBJ1-1, with D possibly matching TRBD1 (5 bases). The V gene lost 4 bases and the J gene lost 0 bases, with 12 bases spanning the gap. The CDR3 runs 15 residues. Germline V lookup: CDR1 SGHAT, CDR2 FQNNGV. The CDR3, as DNA: TGTGCCAGCAGCTATCGTGGCAGGGTGAACACTGAAGCTTTCTTT. As protein: CASSYRGRVNTEAFF.

This clone was counted a single time. The chain uses TRBV27 and TRBJ1-2, with 7 bases that match TRBD1. Unmatched junction bases numbered 18, after V lost 5 bases and J lost 6 bases. The CDR3 is made up of 17 amino acids. Germline loops: CDR1 MNHEY, CDR2 SMNVEV (reference sequence). CDR3 DNA: TGTGCCAGCAGTCCGCGACAGGGAATGGGGCCTAGGGATGGCTACACCTTC. It yields the protein CASSPRQGMGPRDGYTF.

The gene calls are TRBV11-2 and TRBJ2-5; 8 nucleotides line up with TRBD1. CDR1 and CDR2 (germline): SGHAT, FQNNGV. The length of the CDR3 is 17 residues. With V trimmed by 5 bases and J by 5 bases, 16 bases remained unmatched. CDR3 coding DNA: TGTGCCAGCAGCCAACCAGTAGCAGGCAGGGGGCAGGAGACCCAGTACTTC. Its translation: CASSQPVAGRGQETQYF.

Here the CDR3 DNA reads TGTGCCAGCAGCTTAACGAGCGGAGTTCAAGAGACCCAGTACTTC. Its translation: CASSLTSGVQETQYF. This sequence joins TRBV7-3 and TRBJ2-5, with a tentative D call TRBD2 (5 bases). From germline, CDR1 is SGHTA and CDR2 FQGTGA. Trimming took 0 bases from V and 2 from J, leaving 10 bases between them. This CDR3 has 15 amino acids.

The rearrangement uses TRBV7-9 and TRBJ1-4; the D is unclear. CDR1 is SEHNR, CDR2 FQNEAQ, per germline (reference sequence). With 1 base removed from V and 5 bases from J, the gap between germline ends came to 5 bases. The CDR3 is 13 amino acids. CDR3 sequence reads: CASSLDMNEKLFF. The DNA of the CDR3 is TGTGCCAGCAGCTTAGACATGAATGAAAAACTGTTTTTT.

This chain connects TRBV4-1 to TRBJ1-5, with D uncertain. The ends were cut back, 4 bases at V and 4 bases at J, with 14 bases in the middle. The CDR3 totals 15 residues. Germline CDR1 reads MGHRA; CDR2 reads YSYEKL. CDR3 residues: CASSRAPGINQPQHF. As DNA, the CDR3 is TGCGCCAGCAGCCGGGCTCCGGGGATAAATCAGCCCCAGCATTTT.